What follows are 10 T cell receptor beta chains derived from one specimen sequenced in a study of T-cell memory formation after mild COVID-19. TCRdb analysed the 5' RACE reads with MiXCR anew, one entry per CDR3 protein. The sample shows roughly 510,000 distinct CDR3 sequences, roughly a sixth of them seen only once. Sequences were obtained from PBMCs or a T cell subset sorted from them (not recorded which). These receptor sequences come from an adult woman who had mild COVID-19 (a few samples of this study predate the infection). Cell type and time point are not known.

This rearrangement joins TRBV7-9 to TRBJ2-3; the match to TRBD2 covers 8 bases. V shed 0 bases and J 1 base; nucleotides not matched to a gene: 3. The germline CDR1 and CDR2 sequences are SEHNR and FQNEAQ (reference sequence). The length of the CDR3 is 16 residues. CDR3 region: CASSLAPSGRTDTQYF. The CDR3 DNA reads TGTGCCAGCAGCTTAGCCCCTAGCGGGCGCACAGATACGCAGTATTTT.

This clonotype has only a few counts. V usage is TRBV12-3 or TRBV12-4 and J usage is TRBJ2-1; 8 bases match TRBD2. Trimming removed 0 bases from V and 4 bases from J; junction bases left unmatched: 5. The CDR3 is 16 residues long. CDR3: CASSLARSGGYNEQFF. The CDR3 bases are TGTGCCAGCAGTTTAGCGCGCAGCGGGGGTTACAATGAGCAGTTCTTC.

This clonotype was picked up a small number of times. V and J are TRBV15 and TRBJ2-1; 8 bases are shared with TRBD2. V was clipped by 0 bases and J by 4 bases; unmatched bases: 5. CDR1 and CDR2 (germline): LNHNV, YYDKDF (reference sequence). There are 16 residues in the CDR3. CDR3 region: CATSRDFGGGYNEQFF. As DNA, the CDR3 is TGTGCCACCAGCAGAGATTTTGGCGGGGGGTACAATGAGCAGTTCTTC.

The gene calls are TRBV7-6 and TRBJ2-7; 8 bases match TRBD1. Germline CDR1 SGHVS, CDR2 FNYEAQ. This CDR3 has 17 amino acids. The junction had 10 bases not matched to a gene; V was cut back by 1 base and J by 2 bases. The CDR3 loop is CASSLEPNRGQAYEQYF. DNA for the CDR3: TGTGCCAGCAGCTTAGAACCTAATAGGGGACAGGCCTACGAGCAGTACTTC.

The V and J genes are TRBV6-5 and TRBJ2-2, with D perhaps TRBD2 (5 bases). CDR3 size: 18 residues. The germline gives CDR1 MNHEY, CDR2 SVGAGI. Trimming pared 0 bases from V and 1 base from J, leaving 15 bases between. In DNA, the CDR3 is TGTGCCAGCAGTTACTCGAGTCTCCAGCGGATGAACACCGGGGAGCTGTTTTTT. Protein product: CASSYSSLQRMNTGELFF.

About this clonotype itself: An end of the junction does not agree with germline; a read error may underlie this. V and J are TRBV7-9 and TRBJ1-2; D remains ambiguous. Germline-derived CDR1 and CDR2 are SEHNR and FQNEAQ (reference sequence). The CDR3 covers 11 residues. The CDR3 sequence: CAISFGVGYTF. The CDR3 DNA is TGTGCCATCAGCTTTGGGGTTGGCTACACCTTC.

The chain is built from TRBV2 and TRBJ2-5; the D gene is possibly TRBD1 (5 bases). V shed 7 bases and J shed 6 bases, with 18 bases lying between them. CDR3 length: 14 residues. CDR1 and CDR2 (germline): SNHLY, FYNNEI. In DNA, the CDR3 is TGTGCCAGCATCCCTGGCAGGGAACAACAGACCCAGTACTTC. Translating it yields CASIPGREQQTQYF.

This clonotype was observed a handful of times. This sequence joins TRBV7-7 and TRBJ1-5; tentatively, D is TRBD1 (6 bases). V gave up 3 bases and J gave up 0 bases, with 15 bases separating them. In germline, CDR1 is SSHAT, CDR2 FNYEAQ (reference sequence). The CDR3 is 17 amino acids. This CDR3 is CASSFGLGGSSNQPQHF. As DNA, the CDR3 is TGTGCCAGCAGCTTCGGTTTAGGGGGGAGTAGCAATCAGCCCCAGCATTTT.

This sequence joins TRBV5-1 and TRBJ1-2; D is uncertain. CDR1 and CDR2 (germline): SGHRS, YFSETQ. V lost 4 bases and J 4 bases, leaving 14 bases between the germline ends. CDR3 length equals 14 residues. This CDR3 reads CASSQNRETYGYTF. The CDR3, as DNA: TGCGCCAGCAGCCAGAACCGGGAGACCTATGGCTACACCTTC.

This clonotype was observed many times. The gene calls are TRBV5-1 and TRBJ2-1; possibly TRBD1 or TRBD2 for D (5 bases each). CDR3 size: 12 residues. With 2 bases removed from V and 9 bases from J, the gap between germline ends came to 9 bases. The germline V gene encodes CDR1 SGHRS and CDR2 YFSETQ. The CDR3 DNA reads TGCGCCAGCAGCTTAGGGGACGGTGAGCAGTTCTTC. Its translation: CASSLGDGEQFF.